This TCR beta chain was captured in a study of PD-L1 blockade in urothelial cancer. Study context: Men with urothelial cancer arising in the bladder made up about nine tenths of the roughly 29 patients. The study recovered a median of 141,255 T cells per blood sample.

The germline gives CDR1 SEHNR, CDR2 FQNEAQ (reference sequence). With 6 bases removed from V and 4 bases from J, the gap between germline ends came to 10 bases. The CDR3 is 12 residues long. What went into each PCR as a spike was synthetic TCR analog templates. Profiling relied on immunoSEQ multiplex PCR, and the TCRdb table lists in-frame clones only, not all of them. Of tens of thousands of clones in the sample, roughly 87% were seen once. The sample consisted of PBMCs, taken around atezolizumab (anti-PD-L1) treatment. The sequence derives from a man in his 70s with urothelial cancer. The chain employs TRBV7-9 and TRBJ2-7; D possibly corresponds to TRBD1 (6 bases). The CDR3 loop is CASSRDIYEQYF. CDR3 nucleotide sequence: TGTGCCAGCAGTCGGGACATATACGAGCAGTACTTC.